The TCR beta chain under discussion was sequenced for a study of siplizumab effects on memory and regulatory T cells. Turning to the study itself: Mixed lymphocyte reactions ran in pairs, with siplizumab at about 1 ug/mL or without drug. General study points: Treatment with siplizumab left mappable alloreactive CD4+ clones averaging approximately 68% Treg-derived, compared with 25% to 30% in controls. Alloreactive sequences tracing back to unstimulated CD4+ memory cells were significantly reduced by siplizumab. Naive T cells were seen as more diverse than memory cells and as major alloresponse contributors.

Mixed lymphocyte reaction cells underwent less than seven days of coculture at 37°C. V gave up 2 bases and J gave up 4 bases, with 10 bases separating them. The CDR3 runs to 15 residues. Per the germline V gene, CDR1 is SGDLS and CDR2 is YYNGEE. Measured with immunoSEQ multiplex PCR; TCRdb has only the in-frame clones, and not every one. The data hold 20,000 or so clones, with 44% observed a single time. This clone was counted a single time. Antigen specificity is unknown. Sequencing input: CFSE-low (dividing) CD4+ T cells sorted from an allogeneic mixed lymphocyte reaction. The receptor was derived from a human donor in good health; the cells came from an allogeneic mixed lymphocyte reaction. Some clones in this sample may be carry-over from other donors' samples. The V gene is TRBV9, the J gene TRBJ1-6, with TRBD1 as a possible D gene (6 bases). CDR3 nucleotide sequence: TGTGCCAGCAGCGTGGAGCAGGGGTATAATTCACCCCTCCACTTT. This gives the protein CASSVEQGYNSPLHF.